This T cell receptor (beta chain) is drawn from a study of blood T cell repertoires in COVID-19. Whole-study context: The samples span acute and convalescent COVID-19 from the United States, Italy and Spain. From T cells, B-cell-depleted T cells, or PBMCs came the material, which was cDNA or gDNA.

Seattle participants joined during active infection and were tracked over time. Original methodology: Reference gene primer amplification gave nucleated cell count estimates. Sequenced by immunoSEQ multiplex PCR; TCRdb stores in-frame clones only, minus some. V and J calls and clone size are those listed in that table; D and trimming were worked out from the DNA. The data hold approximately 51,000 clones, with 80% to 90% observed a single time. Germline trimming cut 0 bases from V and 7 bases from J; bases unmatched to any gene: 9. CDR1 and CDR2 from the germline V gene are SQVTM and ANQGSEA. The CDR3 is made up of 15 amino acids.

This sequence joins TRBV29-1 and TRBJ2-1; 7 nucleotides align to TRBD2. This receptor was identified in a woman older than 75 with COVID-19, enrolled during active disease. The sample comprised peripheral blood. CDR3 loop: CSVEDLELAMNEQFF. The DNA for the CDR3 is TGCAGCGTTGAAGATCTGGAACTAGCGATGAATGAGCAGTTCTTC.